The clone carrying this T cell receptor (beta chain) was found a few times. Its antigen remains unidentified. The entry originates in a study of beta chain features in type 1 diabetes. Regarding the study as a whole: The analysis here could not establish whether HLA type shapes TCRB rearrangement. There were fewer insertions and more deletions at the VDJ junctions of type 1 diabetes patients. Within each of all four CD4+ subsets, Type 1 diabetes patients had TCRB CDR3s that were moderately but significantly shorter.

Sorting based on CD45RO/CCR7/CD25/CD127/CD95/CD27 separated CD4+ naive, central memory, regulatory and stem cell-like memory cells. Of the isolated RNA, all was reverse transcribed, and so the sequenced material was expressed TCRB transcripts. Clones were sequenced by immunoSEQ multiplex PCR, and TCRdb holds only the in-frame ones, with some missing. The data hold approximately 340,000 clones, with about 16% observed a single time. Germline CDR1 is SGHKS and CDR2 is YYEKEE (reference sequence). The CDR3 consists of 15 residues. The V gene lost 4 bases and the J gene lost 2 bases, with 10 bases spanning the gap.

This clonotype was obtained from a woman in her late teens or twenties in good health. This rearrangement joins TRBV5-5 to TRBJ2-6; D not resolved. The sequenced sample consisted of naive CD4+ T cells from blood. CDR3 coding DNA: TGTGCCAGCAGCCCCACTATAGCTGGGGCCAACGTCCTGACTTTC. Translating it yields CASSPTIAGANVLTF.